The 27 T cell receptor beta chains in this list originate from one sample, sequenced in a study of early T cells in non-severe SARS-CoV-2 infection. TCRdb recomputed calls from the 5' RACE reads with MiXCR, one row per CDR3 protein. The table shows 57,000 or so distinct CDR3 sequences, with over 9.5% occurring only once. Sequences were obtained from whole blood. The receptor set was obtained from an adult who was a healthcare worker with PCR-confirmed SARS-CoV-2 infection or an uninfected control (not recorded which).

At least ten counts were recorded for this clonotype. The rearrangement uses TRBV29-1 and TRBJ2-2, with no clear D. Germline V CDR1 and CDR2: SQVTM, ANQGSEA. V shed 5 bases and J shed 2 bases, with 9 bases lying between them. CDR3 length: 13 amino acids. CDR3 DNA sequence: TGCAGCGTTACCCAGCCCAACACCGGGGAGCTGTTTTTT. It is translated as CSVTQPNTGELFF.

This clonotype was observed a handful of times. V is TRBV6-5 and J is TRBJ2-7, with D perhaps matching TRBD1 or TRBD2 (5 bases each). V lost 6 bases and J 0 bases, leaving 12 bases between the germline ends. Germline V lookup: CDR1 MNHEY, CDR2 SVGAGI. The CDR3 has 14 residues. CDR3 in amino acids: CASRRDGTSYEQYF. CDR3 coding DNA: TGTGCCAGCAGGAGGGACGGAACCTCCTACGAGCAGTACTTC.

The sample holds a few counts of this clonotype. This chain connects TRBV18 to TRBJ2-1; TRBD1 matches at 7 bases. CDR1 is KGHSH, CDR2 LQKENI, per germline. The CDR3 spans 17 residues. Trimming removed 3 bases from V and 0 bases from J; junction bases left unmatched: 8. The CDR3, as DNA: TGTGCCAGCTCACCGCAACAGGGGCGATACTCCTACAATGAGCAGTTCTTC. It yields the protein CASSPQQGRYSYNEQFF.

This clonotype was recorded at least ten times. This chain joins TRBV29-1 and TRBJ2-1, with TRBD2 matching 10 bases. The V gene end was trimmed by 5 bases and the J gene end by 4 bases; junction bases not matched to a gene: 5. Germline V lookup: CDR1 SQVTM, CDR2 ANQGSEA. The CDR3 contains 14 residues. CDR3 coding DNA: TGCAGCGTTAGTAGGACTAGCGGTTACAATGAGCAGTTCTTC. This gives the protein CSVSRTSGYNEQFF.

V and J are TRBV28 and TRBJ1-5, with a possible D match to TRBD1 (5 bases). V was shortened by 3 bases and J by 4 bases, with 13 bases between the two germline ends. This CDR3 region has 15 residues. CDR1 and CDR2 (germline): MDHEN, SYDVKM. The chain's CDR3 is CASSLLGEENQPQHF. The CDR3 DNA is TGTGCCAGCAGTTTGTTGGGGGAGGAAAATCAGCCCCAGCATTTT.

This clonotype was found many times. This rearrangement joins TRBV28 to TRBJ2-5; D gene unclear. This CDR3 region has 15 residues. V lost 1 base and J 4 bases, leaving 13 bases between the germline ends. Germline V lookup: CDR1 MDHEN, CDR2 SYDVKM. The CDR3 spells CASSLSSRARETQYF. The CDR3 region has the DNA TGTGCCAGCAGTTTATCAAGCAGAGCACGAGAGACCCAGTACTTC.

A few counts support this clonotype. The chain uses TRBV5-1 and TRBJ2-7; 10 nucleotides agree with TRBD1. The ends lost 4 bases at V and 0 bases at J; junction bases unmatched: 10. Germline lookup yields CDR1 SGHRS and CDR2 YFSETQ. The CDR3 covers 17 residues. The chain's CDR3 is CASSRDRGPLVSYEQYF. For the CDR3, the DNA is TGCGCCAGCAGCAGGGACAGGGGTCCCTTAGTCTCCTACGAGCAGTACTTC.

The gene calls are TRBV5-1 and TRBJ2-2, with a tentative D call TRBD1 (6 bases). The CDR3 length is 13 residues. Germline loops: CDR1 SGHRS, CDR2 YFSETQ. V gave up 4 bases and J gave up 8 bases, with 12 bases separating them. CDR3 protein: CASSVQGTGELFF. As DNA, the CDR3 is TGCGCCAGCAGCGTACAGGGTACAGGGGAGCTGTTTTTT.

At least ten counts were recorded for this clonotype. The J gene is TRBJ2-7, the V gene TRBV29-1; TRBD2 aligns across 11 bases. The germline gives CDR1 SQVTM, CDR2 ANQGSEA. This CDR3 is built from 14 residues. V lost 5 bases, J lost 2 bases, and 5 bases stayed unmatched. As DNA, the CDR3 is TGCAGCGTTACGACTAGCGGGATTCCCTACGAGCAGTACTTC. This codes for CSVTTSGIPYEQYF.

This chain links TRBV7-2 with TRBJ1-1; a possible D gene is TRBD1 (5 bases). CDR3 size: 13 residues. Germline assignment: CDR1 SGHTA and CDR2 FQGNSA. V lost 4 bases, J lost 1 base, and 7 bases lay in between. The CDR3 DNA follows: TGTGCCAGCAGCTCAGGGTCGAACACTGAAGCTTTCTTT. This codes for CASSSGSNTEAFF. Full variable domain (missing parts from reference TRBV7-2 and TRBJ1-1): GAGVSQSPSNKVTEKGKDVELRCDPISGHTALYWYRQSLGQGLEFLIYFQGNSAPDKSGLPSDRFSAERTGGSVSTLTIQRTQQEDSAVYLCASSSGSNTEAFFGQGTRLTVV.

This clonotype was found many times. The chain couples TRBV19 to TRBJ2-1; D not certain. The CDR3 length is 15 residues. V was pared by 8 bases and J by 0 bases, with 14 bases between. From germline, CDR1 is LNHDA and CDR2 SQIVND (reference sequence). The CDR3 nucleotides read TGTGCCAGTCGAGTATCCCCTAGCTCCTACAATGAGCAGTTCTTC. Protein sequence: CASRVSPSSYNEQFF. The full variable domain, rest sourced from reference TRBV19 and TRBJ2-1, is DGGITQSPKYLFRKEGQNVTLSCEQNLNHDAMYWYRQDPGQGLRLIYYSQIVNDFQKGDIAEGYSVSREKKESFPLTVTSAQKNPTAFYLCASRVSPSSYNEQFFGPGTRLTVL.

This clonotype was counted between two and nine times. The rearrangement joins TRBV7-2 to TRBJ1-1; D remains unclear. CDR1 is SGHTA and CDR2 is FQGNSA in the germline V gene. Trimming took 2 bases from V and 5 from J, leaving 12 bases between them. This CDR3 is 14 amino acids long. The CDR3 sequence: CASSLTWAATEAFF. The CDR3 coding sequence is TGTGCCAGCAGCTTAACGTGGGCAGCGACTGAAGCTTTCTTT.

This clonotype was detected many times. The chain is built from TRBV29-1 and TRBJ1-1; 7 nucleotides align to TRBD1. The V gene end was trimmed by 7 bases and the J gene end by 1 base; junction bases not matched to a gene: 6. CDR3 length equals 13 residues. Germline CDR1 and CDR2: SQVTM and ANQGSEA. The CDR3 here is CSGSTGRNTEAFF. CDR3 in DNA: TGCAGCGGATCGACAGGGAGGAACACTGAAGCTTTCTTT.

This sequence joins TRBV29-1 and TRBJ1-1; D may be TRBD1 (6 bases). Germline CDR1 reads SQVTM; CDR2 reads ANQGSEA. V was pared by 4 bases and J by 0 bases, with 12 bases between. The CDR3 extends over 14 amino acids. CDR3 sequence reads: CSVAVGALNTEAFF. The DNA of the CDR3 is TGCAGCGTTGCGGTGGGGGCGTTGAACACTGAAGCTTTCTTT.

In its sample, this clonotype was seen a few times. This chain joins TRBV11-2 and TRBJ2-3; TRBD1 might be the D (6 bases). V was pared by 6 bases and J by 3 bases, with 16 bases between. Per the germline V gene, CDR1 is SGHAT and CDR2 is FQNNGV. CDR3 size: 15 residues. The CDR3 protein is CASRRPGVRTDTQYF. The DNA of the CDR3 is TGTGCCAGCAGAAGACCAGGGGTACGGACAGATACGCAGTATTTT.

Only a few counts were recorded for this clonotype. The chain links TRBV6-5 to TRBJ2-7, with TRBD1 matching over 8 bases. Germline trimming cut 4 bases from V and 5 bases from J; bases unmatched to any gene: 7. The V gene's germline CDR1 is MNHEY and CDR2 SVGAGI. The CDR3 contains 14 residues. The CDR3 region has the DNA TGTGCCAGCAGTTCTCGGACAGGGAGCGACGAGCAGTACTTC. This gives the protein CASSSRTGSDEQYF.

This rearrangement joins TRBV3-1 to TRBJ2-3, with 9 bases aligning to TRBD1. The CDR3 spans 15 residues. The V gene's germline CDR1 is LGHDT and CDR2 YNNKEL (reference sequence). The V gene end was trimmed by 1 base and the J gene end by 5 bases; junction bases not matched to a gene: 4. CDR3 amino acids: CASSQGTGALDTQYF. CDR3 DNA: TGTGCCAGCAGCCAAGGGACAGGGGCCTTAGATACGCAGTATTTT.

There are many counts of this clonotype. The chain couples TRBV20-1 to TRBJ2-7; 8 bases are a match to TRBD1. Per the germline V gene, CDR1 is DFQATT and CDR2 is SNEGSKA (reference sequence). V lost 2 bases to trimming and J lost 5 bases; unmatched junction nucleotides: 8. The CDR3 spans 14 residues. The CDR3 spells CSARKDRAAHEQYF. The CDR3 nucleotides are TGCAGTGCTAGAAAGGACAGGGCAGCCCACGAGCAGTACTTC.

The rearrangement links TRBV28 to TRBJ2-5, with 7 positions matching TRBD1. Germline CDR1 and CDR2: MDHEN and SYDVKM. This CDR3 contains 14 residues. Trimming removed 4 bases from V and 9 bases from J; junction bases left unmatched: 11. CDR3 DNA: TGTGCCAGCAGTTCCTCGGGACAGCGAGGGCCCCAGTACTTC. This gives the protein CASSSSGQRGPQYF.

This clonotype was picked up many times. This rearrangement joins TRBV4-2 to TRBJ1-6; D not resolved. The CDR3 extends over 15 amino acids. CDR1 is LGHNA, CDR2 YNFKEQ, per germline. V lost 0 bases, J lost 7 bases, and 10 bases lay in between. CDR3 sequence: CASSQELNLNSPLHF. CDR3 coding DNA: TGTGCCAGCAGCCAAGAGCTGAATCTGAATTCACCCCTCCACTTT.

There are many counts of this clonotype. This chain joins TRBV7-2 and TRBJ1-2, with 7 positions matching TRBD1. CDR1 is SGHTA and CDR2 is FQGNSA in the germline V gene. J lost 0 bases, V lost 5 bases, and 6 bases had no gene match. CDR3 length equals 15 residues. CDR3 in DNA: TGTGCCAGCAGCCTTATGGGACAGCCTAACTATGGCTACACCTTC. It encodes CASSLMGQPNYGYTF.

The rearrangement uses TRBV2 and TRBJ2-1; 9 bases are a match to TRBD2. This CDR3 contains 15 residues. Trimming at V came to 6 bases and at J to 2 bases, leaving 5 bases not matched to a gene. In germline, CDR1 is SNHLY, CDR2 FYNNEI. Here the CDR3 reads CASSETSGTYNEQFF. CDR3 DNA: TGTGCCAGCAGCGAGACTAGCGGAACCTACAATGAGCAGTTCTTC.

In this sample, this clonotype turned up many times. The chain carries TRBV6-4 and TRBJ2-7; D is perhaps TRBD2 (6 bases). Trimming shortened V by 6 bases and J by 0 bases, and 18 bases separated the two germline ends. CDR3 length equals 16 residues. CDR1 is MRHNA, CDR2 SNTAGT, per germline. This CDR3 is CASSPSGGASSYEQYF. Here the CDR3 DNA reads TGTGCCAGCAGCCCCTCTGGAGGGGCGAGCTCCTACGAGCAGTACTTC.

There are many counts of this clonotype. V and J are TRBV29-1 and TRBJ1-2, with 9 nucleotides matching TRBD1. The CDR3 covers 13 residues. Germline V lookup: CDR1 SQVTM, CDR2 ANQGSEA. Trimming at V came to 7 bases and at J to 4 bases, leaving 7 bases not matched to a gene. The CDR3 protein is CSAGQGLTYGYTF. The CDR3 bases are TGCAGCGCAGGACAGGGGCTAACCTATGGCTACACCTTC.

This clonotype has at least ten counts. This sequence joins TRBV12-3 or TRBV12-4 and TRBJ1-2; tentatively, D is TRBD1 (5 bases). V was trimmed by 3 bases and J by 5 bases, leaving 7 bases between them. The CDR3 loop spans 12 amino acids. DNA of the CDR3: TGTGCCAGCAGTTTTGCAGGGTATGGCTACACCTTC. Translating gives CASSFAGYGYTF.

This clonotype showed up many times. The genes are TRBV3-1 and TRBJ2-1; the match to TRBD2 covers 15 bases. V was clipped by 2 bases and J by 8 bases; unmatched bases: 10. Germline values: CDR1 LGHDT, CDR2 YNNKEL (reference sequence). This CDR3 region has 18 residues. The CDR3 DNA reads TGTGCCAGCAGCCAAAAAAGGCGGACTAGCGGGAGGGTCGATGAGCAGTTCTTC. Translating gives CASSQKRRTSGRVDEQFF.

The CDR3 protein is CASSLAIYRAGDGYTF. CDR3 coding DNA: TGTGCCAGCAGCTTAGCAATCTACAGGGCGGGGGATGGCTACACCTTC. The chain links TRBV7-9 to TRBJ1-2, with a possible D match to TRBD1 (6 bases). V was cut by 0 bases and J by 6 bases, with 17 bases left in between. Germline loops: CDR1 SEHNR, CDR2 FQNEAQ (reference sequence). CDR3 size: 16 residues.